This TCR beta chain is drawn from a study of blood T cell repertoires in COVID-19. Study overall: PBMCs, B-cell-depleted T cells, or T cells provided the cDNA or gDNA that made up the material.

Original data processing: Estimation of nucleated cell counts relied on the amplification of reference gene primers. Here immunoSEQ multiplex PCR was the method, and the copy in TCRdb shows in-frame clones only, minus some. V and J calls and clone size are copied from that table; D and trimming were computed from the DNA. The sample records around 140,000 clones, 87% being singletons. Residents of about two dozen US areas, aged about 18 to 95 years, made up the participants. In assigning cohorts, the study relied on participant-reported clinical history. Germline V gene data show CDR1 as KGHSH and CDR2 as LQKENI. Trimming cost V 2 bases and J 2 bases, with 15 bases left between them. This CDR3 is 16 amino acids long.

The chain links TRBV18 to TRBJ2-5; no reliable D call. The sample was PBMCs or T cells enriched from blood (not recorded which). This TCR came from a man in his 60s who had recovered from COVID-19. The chain's CDR3 is CASSPTEETIQETQYF. The CDR3 coding sequence is TGTGCCAGCTCACCAACAGAAGAGACCATTCAAGAGACCCAGTACTTC.